The clone carrying this TCR beta chain was observed a few times. 5'RACE primed at constant segments yielded TCR alpha and TCR beta cDNA libraries bearing sample barcodes and UMIs. Each CDR3 protein gets one entry after TCRdb re-called the 5' RACE reads with MiXCR. The table shows around 300,000 distinct CDR3 sequences, with 13% to 15% occurring only once. The length of the CDR3 is 15 residues. Trimming cost V 1 base and J 3 bases, with 12 bases left between them. Germline-derived CDR1 and CDR2 are SGHRS and YFSETQ. This specimen comes from a study of T-cell memory formation after mild COVID-19. The receptor was derived from a man aged 18 to 35 who had mild COVID-19 (a few samples of this study predate the infection). Cell type and time point are not known. The chain couples TRBV5-1 to TRBJ2-3; perhaps TRBD1 as D (6 bases). The source material was PBMCs or a T cell subset sorted from them (not recorded which). CDR3 in DNA: TGCGCCAGCAGCTTGCTCAGGGGTATAACAGATACGCAGTATTTT. Protein product: CASSLLRGITDTQYF.